The present T cell receptor (beta chain) was sequenced within a study of shared clonotypes between healthy human individuals. Study outcomes and limitations: Memory subsets generally showed smaller estimated richness than naive subsets did.

Naive CD8 cells, CD45RO-negative and positively selected for CCR7, excluded terminally differentiated effector memory CD45RA+ cells. The repertoire was sequenced with immunoSEQ multiplex PCR; TCRdb's copy has only in-frame clones and lacks some. The table has under 2,000,000 clones, over 85% seen once; the top ten hold under 1.5%. The CDR3 has 15 amino acids. V was pared by 5 bases and J by 4 bases, with 8 bases of the junction left unmatched. Germline values: CDR1 SGHTA, CDR2 FQGNSA. On this clone itself: What it binds is not known.

The sequence derives from a man younger than 35 in good health. The chain joins TRBV7-2 to TRBJ2-7; 10 bases agree with TRBD2. Sequencing used naive CD8+ T cells sorted from blood. The CDR3, as DNA: TGTGCCAGCAGCGCCGGACTAGCGGAGACTTACGAGCAGTACTTC. Translated: CASSAGLAETYEQYF.